The text below deals with one T cell receptor (beta chain). Antigen specificity is unknown. From the 5' RACE reads, TCRdb called clonotypes with MiXCR, one entry per CDR3 protein. Of around 250,000 distinct CDR3 sequences in the sample, less than 9% are singletons; the top ten hold roughly 0.86%. Germline V gene lookup returns CDR1 SGHRS and CDR2 YFSETQ. CDR3 length equals 14 residues. J gave up 4 bases and V 4 bases, and 8 bases lay outside the gene matches. This sample was included in a study of T cells after yellow fever vaccination. Study at large: The SMART-Seq v4 Ultra Low Input method served to prepare the low-cell-number fractions.

Overall study results and limits: The secondary T-cell response peaked on day 5, not day 15, but was weaker.

Specimen: CD4+ T cells sorted from PBMCs, collected 15 days after the yellow fever booster vaccination. This TCR came from a man aged 25-45 years who received the YFV17D yellow fever vaccine. The chain combines TRBV5-1 with TRBJ2-7; the match to TRBD1 covers 7 bases. CDR3 in DNA: TGCGCCAGCAGCATACAGGGGTCCGGGTACGAGCAGTACTTC. Protein: CASSIQGSGYEQYF.